The entry below describes one T cell receptor (beta chain). Its antigen is not yet known. Base-call qualities are not available, and no considerably larger clone is one nucleotide away. The sample originates from a study of blood T cell repertoires in COVID-19 (dated by TCRdb to 2018 to 2020). Background on the whole study: The collaborator samples originated in the United States, Italy and Spain and spanned the acute and convalescent phases of COVID-19. HLA class I and class II types, where available, came from metadata supplied by the sample provider rather than from assay-based typing. A freely available public database, intended as a resource for researchers studying the immune response to SARS-CoV-2, is where the repertoires were released. The dataset comprised deeply sampled blood TCRbeta repertoires from subjects exposed to, actively infected with, or recovered from COVID-19. Sample metadata almost always included a de-identified subject ID, COVID-19 status, age in years and sex. The material from the prospective study consisted of cDNA or gDNA derived from T cells, B-cell-depleted T cells, or PBMCs. Samples were obtained from the ongoing ImmuneRACE study (first 160 participants) and from 1,200 or so subjects provided by 6 global collaborators. Results and caveats for the whole study, not just this receptor: The amount of clinical and demographic metadata varied by source and participant and was provided uncurated.

Whole blood was collected in K2EDTA tubes by collaborating institutions according to the institutions' own protocols. For TCRbeta analysis, collaborator samples were shipped as frozen whole blood, as isolated PBMCs, or as DNA extracted from either sample type. After removal of 2 bases from V and 0 bases from J, the junction retains 2 bases not matched to a gene. The CDR3 has 15 amino acids, counting the end cysteine and phenylalanine. The sequence is cut down to CDR3 DNA, 45 bases in frame from base 1. CDR1 is given as SGHNT and CDR2 as YENEEA, both from the germline V gene. TCRbeta CDR3 regions were amplified from genomic DNA by means of the immunoSEQ Assay, a bias-controlled multiplex PCR. The authors' analysis ran thus. The number of nucleated cells in each sample was estimated by amplification of reference gene primers within the assay. To quantify the absolute abundance of each unique TCRbeta CDR3 rearrangement, sequence reads were collapsed and filtered. For each sample, productive Simpson clonality was calculated as the square root of Simpson's diversity index across productive rearrangements. TCRdb took over this immuneACCESS table, retaining in-frame rearrangements with V and J assigned. Such tables are incomplete; in checked studies, under half of the missing clones stem from an unresolved V gene, and the remainder is unexplained. That table gives V, J and clone size, and the DNA gave D and trimming. For this sample the table gives 200,000 to 300,000 clones, of which approximately 87% were detected only once. 6.2% of the sample rests with the top ten.

Sequenced: peripheral blood. The rearrangement combines TRBV11-3 with TRBJ2-3, with TRBD2 identical over 7 junction bases. The sequence came from a man aged 55 to 70 with acute or convalescent COVID-19. In nucleotide form, the sequence is TGTGCCAGCAGCTTAAGCGGGACTAGCACAGATACGCAGTATTTT. It translates as CASSLSGTSTDTQYF.